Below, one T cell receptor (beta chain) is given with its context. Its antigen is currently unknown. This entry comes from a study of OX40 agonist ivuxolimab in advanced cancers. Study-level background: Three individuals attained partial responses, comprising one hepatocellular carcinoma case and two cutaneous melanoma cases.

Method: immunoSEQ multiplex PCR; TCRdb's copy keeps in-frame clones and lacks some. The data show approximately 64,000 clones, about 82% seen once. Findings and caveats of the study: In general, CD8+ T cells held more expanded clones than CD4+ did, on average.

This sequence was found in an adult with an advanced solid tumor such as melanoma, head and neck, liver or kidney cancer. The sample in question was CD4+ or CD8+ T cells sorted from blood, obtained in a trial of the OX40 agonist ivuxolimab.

Here the CDR3 DNA reads TGTGCCAGCATTAATACAGGATCCAATCAGCCCCAGCATTTT. Its protein is CASINTGSNQPQHF. V and J are TRBV28 and TRBJ1-5; perhaps TRBD1 as D (5 bases). Germline CDR1 and CDR2: MDHEN and SYDVKM. CDR3 size: 14 residues. Trimming shortened V by 7 bases and J by 3 bases, and 13 bases separated the two germline ends. The full variable domain, in which reference TRBV28 and TRBJ1-5 provide the parts outside the CDR3, is DVKVTQSSRYLVKRTGEKVFLECVQDMDHENMFWYRQDPGLGLRLIYFSYDVKMKEKGDIPEGYSVSREKKERFSLILESASTNQTSMYLCASINTGSNQPQHFGDGTRLSIL.